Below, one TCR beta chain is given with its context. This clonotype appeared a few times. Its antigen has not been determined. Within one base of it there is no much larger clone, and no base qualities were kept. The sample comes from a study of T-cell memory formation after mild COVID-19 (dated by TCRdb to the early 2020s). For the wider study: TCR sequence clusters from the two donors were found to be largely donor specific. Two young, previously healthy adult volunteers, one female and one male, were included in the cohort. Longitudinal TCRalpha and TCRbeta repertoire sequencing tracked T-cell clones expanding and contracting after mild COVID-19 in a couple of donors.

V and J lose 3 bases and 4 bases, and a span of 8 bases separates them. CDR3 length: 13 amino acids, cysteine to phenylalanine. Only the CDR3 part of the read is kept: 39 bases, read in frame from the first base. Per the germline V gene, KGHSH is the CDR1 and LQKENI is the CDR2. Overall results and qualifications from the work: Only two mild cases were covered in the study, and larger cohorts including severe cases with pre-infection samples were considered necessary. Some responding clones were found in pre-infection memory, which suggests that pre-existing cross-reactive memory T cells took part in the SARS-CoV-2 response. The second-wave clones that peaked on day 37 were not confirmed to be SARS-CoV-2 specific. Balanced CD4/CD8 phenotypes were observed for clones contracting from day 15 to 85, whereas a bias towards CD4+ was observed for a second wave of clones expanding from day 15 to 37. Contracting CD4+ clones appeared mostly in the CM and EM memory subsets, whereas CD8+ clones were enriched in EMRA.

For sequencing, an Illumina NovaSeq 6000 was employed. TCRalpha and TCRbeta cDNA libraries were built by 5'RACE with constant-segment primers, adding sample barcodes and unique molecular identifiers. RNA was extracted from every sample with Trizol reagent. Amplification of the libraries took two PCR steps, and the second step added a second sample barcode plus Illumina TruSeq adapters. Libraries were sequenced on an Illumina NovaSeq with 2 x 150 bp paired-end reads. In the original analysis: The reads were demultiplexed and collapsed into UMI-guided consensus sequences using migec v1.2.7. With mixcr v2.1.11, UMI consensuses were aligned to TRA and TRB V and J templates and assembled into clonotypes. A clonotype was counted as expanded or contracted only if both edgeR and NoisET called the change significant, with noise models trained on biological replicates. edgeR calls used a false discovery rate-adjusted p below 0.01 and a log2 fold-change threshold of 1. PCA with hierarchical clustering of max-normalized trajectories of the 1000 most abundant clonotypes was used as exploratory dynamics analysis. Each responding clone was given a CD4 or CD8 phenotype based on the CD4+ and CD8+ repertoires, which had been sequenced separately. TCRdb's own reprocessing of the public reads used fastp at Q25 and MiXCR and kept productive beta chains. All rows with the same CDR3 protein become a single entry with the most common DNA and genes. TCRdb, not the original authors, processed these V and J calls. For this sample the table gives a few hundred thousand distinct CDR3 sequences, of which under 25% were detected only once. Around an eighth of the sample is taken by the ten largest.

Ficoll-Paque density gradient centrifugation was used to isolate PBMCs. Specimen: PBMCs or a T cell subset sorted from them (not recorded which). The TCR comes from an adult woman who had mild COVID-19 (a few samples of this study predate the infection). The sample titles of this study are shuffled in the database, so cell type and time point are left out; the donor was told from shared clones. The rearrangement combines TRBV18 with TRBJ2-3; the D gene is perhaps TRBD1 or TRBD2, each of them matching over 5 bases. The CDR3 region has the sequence CASSPQGADTQYF. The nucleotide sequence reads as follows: TGTGCCAGCTCACCTCAGGGAGCAGATACGCAGTATTTT.